These T cell receptor beta chains were read from a single sample in a study of identifying expanded T cells in peripheral blood. TCRdb's table, derived via immunoSEQ multiplex PCR, lists solely in-frame clones and lacks some. The table has roughly 75,000 clones, 85% to 90% seen once. The sample was blood. These receptors all come from a person aged 18-69 years in good health. CDR3s include the opening cysteine and the closing phenylalanine or tryptophan. The D gene is left open where the match is weak. Clone size is shown for a subset of rows, as once, few, many or a class of expanded clone.

d_gene: NA; j_gene: TRBJ2-7; len: 13; abundance: NA; v_gene: TRBV27; CDR3nt: TGTGACGCGGGGCAGGGGCTTGTCCACGAGCAGTACTTC; CDR3aa: CDAGQGLVHEQYF
d_gene: NA; j_gene: TRBJ1-1; len: 13; abundance: NA; v_gene: TRBV10-3; CDR3nt: TGTGCCAGCTACAGAGAATTGAACACTGAAGCTTTCTTT; CDR3aa: CASYRELNTEAFF
d_gene: NA; j_gene: TRBJ1-1; len: 14; abundance: NA; v_gene: TRBV7-2; CDR3nt: TGTGCCAGCAGCTTAGGTGGGGTTCGCGCTGAAGCTTTCTTT; CDR3aa: CASSLGGVRAEAFF
d_gene: NA; j_gene: TRBJ2-2; len: 14; abundance: NA; v_gene: TRBV7-8; CDR3nt: TGTGCCAGCAGCCCGGTCAGGAGTACCGGGGAGCTGTTTTTT; CDR3aa: CASSPVRSTGELFF
d_gene: NA; j_gene: TRBJ1-6; len: 14; abundance: medium-sized; v_gene: TRBV5-1; CDR3nt: TGCGCCAGCAGCTTGGAGAGGTTGGGTTCACCCCTCCACTTT; CDR3aa: CASSLERLGSPLHF
d_gene: NA; j_gene: TRBJ1-1; len: 15; abundance: once; v_gene: TRBV4-3; CDR3nt: TGCGCCAGCAGCCAAGGCGGAACCTGGGGGACTGAAGCTTTCTTT; CDR3aa: CASSQGGTWGTEAFF
d_gene: NA; j_gene: TRBJ1-4; len: 15; abundance: NA; v_gene: TRBV7-9; CDR3nt: TGTGCCAGCAGCTCGGCGGGGGCCGGGAGTGAAAAACTGTTTTTT; CDR3aa: CASSSAGAGSEKLFF
d_gene: NA; j_gene: TRBJ2-1; len: 14; abundance: NA; v_gene: TRBV2; CDR3nt: TGTGCCAGCAGTGGGGGCGGAGATGTCAATGAGCAGTTCTTC; CDR3aa: CASSGGGDVNEQFF
d_gene: TRBD1; j_gene: TRBJ1-5; len: 14; abundance: NA; v_gene: TRBV27; CDR3nt: TGTGCCAGCAGTTTCCGGGACAGGGACCAGCCCCAGCATTTT; CDR3aa: CASSFRDRDQPQHF
d_gene: NA; j_gene: TRBJ2-3; len: 11; abundance: NA; v_gene: TRBV29-1; CDR3nt: TGCAGCGTTGAGAAGGTAGATACGCAGTATTTT; CDR3aa: CSVEKVDTQYF
d_gene: NA; j_gene: TRBJ1-5; len: 15; abundance: NA; v_gene: TRBV5-1; CDR3nt: TGCGCCAGCAGCCTACAGGGAATCGGGAATCAGCCCCAGCATTTT; CDR3aa: CASSLQGIGNQPQHF
d_gene: NA; j_gene: TRBJ1-1; len: 13; abundance: NA; v_gene: TRBV29-1; CDR3nt: TGCAGCGTGGAGGGGACGGCCGACACTGAAGCTTTCTTT; CDR3aa: CSVEGTADTEAFF
d_gene: NA; j_gene: TRBJ2-1; len: 14; abundance: NA; v_gene: TRBV13; CDR3nt: TGTGCCAGCAGCAAGAGTACAGGACACAATGAGCAGTTCTTC; CDR3aa: CASSKSTGHNEQFF
d_gene: TRBD2; j_gene: TRBJ2-7; len: 14; abundance: once; v_gene: TRBV28; CDR3nt: TGTGCCAGCAGGGGACTAGCGGTTAACTACGAGCAGTACTTC; CDR3aa: CASRGLAVNYEQYF
d_gene: TRBD2; j_gene: TRBJ2-5; len: 15; abundance: NA; v_gene: TRBV10-3; CDR3nt: TGTGCCATCAGTGGAACTAGCGGGACTCAAGAGACCCAGTACTTC; CDR3aa: CAISGTSGTQETQYF
d_gene: TRBD1; j_gene: TRBJ1-3; len: 15; abundance: NA; v_gene: TRBV9; CDR3nt: TGTGCCAGCAGCGAAACAGGGGGCTCTGGAAACACCATATATTTT; CDR3aa: CASSETGGSGNTIYF
d_gene: TRBD1; j_gene: TRBJ2-3; len: 14; abundance: NA; v_gene: TRBV27; CDR3nt: TGTGCCACCGGTCGAAGGGGGCTCCATCATACGCAGTATTTT; CDR3aa: CATGRRGLHHTQYF
d_gene: NA; j_gene: TRBJ2-3; len: 15; abundance: NA; v_gene: TRBV7-8; CDR3nt: TGTGCCAGCAGCTCGGCCGGGAGATCAGGAGATACGCAGTATTTT; CDR3aa: CASSSAGRSGDTQYF
d_gene: NA; j_gene: TRBJ2-7; len: 15; abundance: NA; v_gene: TRBV29-1; CDR3nt: TGCAGCGTTGCAGGGGGCCTAGCGGGAAGAGGGGAGCAGTACTTC; CDR3aa: CSVAGGLAGRGEQYF
d_gene: TRBD2; j_gene: TRBJ2-5; len: 18; abundance: NA; v_gene: TRBV5-1; CDR3nt: TGCGCCAGCAGCTTGGTCGCAGGGGCCTTAGCGGGAGCAGAGACCCAGTACTTC; CDR3aa: CASSLVAGALAGAETQYF
d_gene: TRBD1; j_gene: TRBJ2-7; len: 15; abundance: once; v_gene: TRBV6-5; CDR3nt: TGTGCCAGCAGGGGGTTGGGACAGGGTCCCTACGAGCAGTACTTC; CDR3aa: CASRGLGQGPYEQYF
d_gene: NA; j_gene: TRBJ2-3; len: 16; abundance: NA; v_gene: TRBV5-5; CDR3nt: TGTGCCAGCGACTTCTCGGGGATACCTGGCACAGATACGCAGTATTTT; CDR3aa: CASDFSGIPGTDTQYF
d_gene: NA; j_gene: TRBJ1-3; len: 13; abundance: few; v_gene: TRBV9; CDR3nt: TGTGCCAGCTCTCCTGGGGTTGGAAACACCATATATTTT; CDR3aa: CASSPGVGNTIYF